This T cell receptor beta chain stems from a study of blood T cell repertoires in COVID-19. Turning to the study itself: Sample material is recorded as cDNA or gDNA derived from T cells, B-cell-depleted T cells, or PBMCs.

In the study's own analysis: By means of reference gene primer amplification, nucleated cell counts were estimated. Profiled with immunoSEQ multiplex PCR; TCRdb holds only in-frame clones, not every one. V and J calls and clone size are given by that table; D and trimming were obtained from the DNA. The table includes 270,000 or so clones, more than 65% detected once. Germline V gene sequence: CDR1 LNHNV, CDR2 YYDKDF (reference sequence). The CDR3 is 15 amino acids. Trimming left V 2 bases short and J 0 bases short, with 8 bases between. The rearrangement joins TRBV15 to TRBJ2-1, with a weak D call TRBD1 (5 bases). This TCR was recovered from a woman between 18 and 29 years old with acute or convalescent COVID-19. Material: peripheral blood. The CDR3 DNA is TGTGCCACCAGCAGATTAGGGGTCTCCTACAATGAGCAGTTCTTC. It translates to CATSRLGVSYNEQFF.